This is a list of T cell receptor beta chains from one sample in a study of T cells in localized non-small cell lung cancer. Here immunoSEQ multiplex PCR was the method, and the copy in TCRdb shows in-frame clones only, minus some. The table shows about 52,000 clones, with around 86% occurring only once. The sequenced sample was PBMCs, obtained before any cancer treatment. Source of these receptors: a female donor with stage II lung adenocarcinoma. Both conserved end residues are part of each CDR3. D genes are given only for firm matches. Only part of the rows carry a size: once, few, many, or a class if the clone is expanded.

len | j_gene | d_gene | abundance | v_gene | CDR3aa
15 | TRBJ2-7 | TRBD1 | . | TRBV7-6 | CASSDGWDSVFEQYF
13 | TRBJ1-1 | TRBD1 | . | TRBV30 | CACEQGYDTEAFF
15 | TRBJ1-1 | . | . | TRBV5-1 | CASSLVAGEYTEAFF
16 | TRBJ1-5 | TRBD1 | . | TRBV11-2 | CASSLGSGQVDQPQHF
16 | TRBJ1-6 | . | . | TRBV6-5 | CASSYSRDMNNSPLHF
14 | TRBJ2-3 | . | . | TRBV25-1 | CASSDRVNTDTQYF
15 | TRBJ1-5 | TRBD1 | . | TRBV15 | CATSRDQTGVQPQHF
13 | TRBJ1-1 | . | . | TRBV18 | CASSSALNTEAFF
14 | TRBJ2-7 | TRBD2 | . | TRBV6-5 | CASGGEPGSYEQYF
14 | TRBJ1-1 | . | . | TRBV2 | CASSPTREGTEAFF
14 | TRBJ2-1 | . | . | TRBV6-5 | CASSVSGLGNEQFF
14 | TRBJ1-2 | . | . | TRBV27 | CASTDPGEEGGYTF
17 | TRBJ1-6 | TRBD1 | . | TRBV7-9 | CASSLEGTEDSNSPLHF
14 | TRBJ1-1 | . | . | TRBV5-1 | CASGGGFMNTEAFF
18 | TRBJ1-1 | . | . | TRBV30 | CAWSVLHPLNQMNTEAFF
14 | TRBJ2-5 | . | . | TRBV4-1 | CASSQGRAQETQYF
15 | TRBJ2-2 | . | . | TRBV2 | CATTLGRVGTGELFF
15 | TRBJ1-5 | TRBD1 | few | TRBV2 | CASSEWTGFNQPQHF
14 | TRBJ1-1 | . | . | TRBV11-2 | CASSSLLFGVEAFF
12 | TRBJ1-6 | . | . | TRBV6-1 | CASSGGTTGLHF
13 | TRBJ2-5 | TRBD1 | . | TRBV10-1 | CASSYDREETQYF
15 | TRBJ1-2 | . | . | TRBV5-7 | CASSPGWSGNYGYTF
14 | TRBJ1-1 | TRBD1 | . | TRBV7-9 | CASSFLLDRPEAFF
14 | TRBJ1-6 | . | . | TRBV11-3 | CASSSGTDNSPLHF
14 | TRBJ2-1 | . | once | TRBV5-1 | CASSLLQSGGEQFF
13 | TRBJ1-1 | . | . | TRBV6-4 | CASSVLEGTEAFF
14 | TRBJ1-6 | . | . | TRBV15 | CATSRAEFPSPLHF
14 | TRBJ1-2 | . | . | TRBV9 | CASSGESGNYGYTF